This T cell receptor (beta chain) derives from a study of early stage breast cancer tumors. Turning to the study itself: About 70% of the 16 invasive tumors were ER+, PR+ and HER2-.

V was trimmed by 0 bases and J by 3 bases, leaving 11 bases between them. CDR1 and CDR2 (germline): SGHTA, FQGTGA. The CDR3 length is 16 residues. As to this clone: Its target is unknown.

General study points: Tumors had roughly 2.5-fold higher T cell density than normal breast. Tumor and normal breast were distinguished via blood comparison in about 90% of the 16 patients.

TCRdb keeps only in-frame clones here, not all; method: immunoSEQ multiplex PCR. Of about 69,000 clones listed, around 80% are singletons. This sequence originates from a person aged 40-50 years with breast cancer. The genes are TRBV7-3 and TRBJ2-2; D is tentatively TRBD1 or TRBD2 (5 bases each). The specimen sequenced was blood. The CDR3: CASSLTWGLDTGELFF. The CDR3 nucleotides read TGTGCCAGCAGCTTAACCTGGGGGTTGGACACCGGGGAGCTGTTTTTT.